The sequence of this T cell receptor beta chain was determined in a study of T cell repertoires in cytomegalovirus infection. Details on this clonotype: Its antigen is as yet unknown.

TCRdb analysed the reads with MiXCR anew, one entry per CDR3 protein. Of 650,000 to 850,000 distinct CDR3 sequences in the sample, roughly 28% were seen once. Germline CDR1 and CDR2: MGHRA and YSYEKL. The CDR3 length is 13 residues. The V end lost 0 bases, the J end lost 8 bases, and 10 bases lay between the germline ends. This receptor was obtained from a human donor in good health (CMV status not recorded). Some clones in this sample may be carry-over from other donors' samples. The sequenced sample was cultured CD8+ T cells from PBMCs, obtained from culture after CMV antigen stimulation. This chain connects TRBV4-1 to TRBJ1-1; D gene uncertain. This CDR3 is CASSQEGYPEAFF. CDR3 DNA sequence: TGCGCCAGCAGCCAAGAGGGTTACCCAGAAGCTTTCTTT.